This T cell receptor beta chain was observed in a study of OX40 agonist ivuxolimab in advanced cancers. The CDR3 is 15 residues long. Germline assignment: CDR1 MDHEN and CDR2 SYDVKM. V shed 4 bases and J 5 bases; nucleotides not matched to a gene: 6. Some clones are missing from TCRdb's copy, which holds only in-frame ones; the method was immunoSEQ multiplex PCR. The repertoire holds tens of thousands of clones, more than 70% seen once, with approximately 0.3% in the top ten. This specimen was CD4+ or CD8+ T cells sorted from blood, taken in a trial of the OX40 agonist ivuxolimab. The receptor's source is an adult with an advanced solid tumor such as melanoma, head and neck, liver or kidney cancer. V usage is TRBV28 and J usage is TRBJ1-5; 9 bases match TRBD1. The CDR3 bases are TGTGCCAGCAGTTCACAGACAGGGGGACATCAGCCCCAGCATTTT. Translated: CASSSQTGGHQPQHF.